Sequencing of this T cell receptor beta chain was carried out in a study of cytomegalovirus exposure and HLA in healthy donors. Study-wide findings and caveats: A later analysis found first-cohort TCR clusters tended to co-occur in the approximately 110 validation repertoires. Altogether, 150 to 200 TCR beta chains were recorded as cytomegalovirus-associated.

Regarding this clone: Its antigen is unidentified.

Method: immunoSEQ multiplex PCR; TCRdb's copy keeps in-frame clones and lacks some. The sample yields about 400,000 clones, 86% seen once. From germline, CDR1 is GTSNPN and CDR2 SVGIG (reference sequence). Trimming shortened V by 4 bases and J by 10 bases, and 10 bases separated the two germline ends. CDR3 length equals 11 residues. The donors were part of the validation cohort, which consisted of roughly 120 subjects and was separate from the first cohort of about 650 subjects. The V call is TRBV30, the J call TRBJ1-4; D is ambiguous. Sequencing was performed on PBMCs. The source is a woman younger than 30 in good health and CMV-seronegative. This CDR3 is CAWTQDGKLFF. The CDR3 region has the DNA TGTGCCTGGACCCAGGATGGAAAACTGTTTTTT.